A few counts support the clone carrying this T cell receptor beta chain. Its antigen is unidentified. Produced via immunoSEQ multiplex PCR; TCRdb's table is partial and in-frame only. The sample lists 3,000 to 4,000 clones, 70% to 85% occurring once. The data stem from a study of T cell repertoires in ileal Crohn's disease. Study-wide results and limits: Active smokers at surgery had more clonal expansions than non-smokers.

CDR1 and CDR2 from the germline V gene are SGHNT and YYREEE (reference sequence). The ends lost 5 bases at V and 2 bases at J; junction bases unmatched: 4. The CDR3 sequence is 13 residues long. The sample consisted of ileal tissue. This sequence was found in an adult with Crohn's disease. The rearrangement uses TRBV5-4 and TRBJ2-7; 7 bases fit TRBD1. The CDR3 nucleotides read TGTGCCAGCAGTTTTACAGGGGCCTACGAGCAGTACTTC. This gives the protein CASSFTGAYEQYF.